This T cell receptor (beta chain) was sequenced in a study of blood T cells in healthy people across ages. CDR1 and CDR2 from the germline V gene are MGHRA and YSYEKL. This CDR3 region has 15 residues. Trimming pared 1 base from V and 7 bases from J, leaving 16 bases between. This clonotype was picked up many times. Its antigen is not known. RNA extraction gave at least 6 micrograms of total RNA per sample. Findings and caveats of the study: Changes seen in expanded clonotypes were possibly confounded by donor CMV status left unknown. It was held that diversity estimates obtained from one million T cells represented underestimates.

PCR was performed a second time for about 6 to 12 cycles using a sample-barcoded 5' primer and a J-beta primer mix. TCRdb recomputed calls from the 5' RACE reads with MiXCR, one row per CDR3 protein. The profile shows roughly 680,000 distinct CDR3 sequences, roughly half of them singletons. This clonotype was sampled from a woman of 80 years or more in good health. The J gene is TRBJ2-5, the V gene TRBV4-1, with D possibly matching TRBD2 (6 bases). Specimen: blood. CDR3 DNA sequence: TGCGCCAGCAGCCAAGGTGTGGGACTCATAGGGACCCAGTACTTC. Translated, it gives CASSQGVGLIGTQYF.